This TCR beta chain stems from a study of blood T cell repertoires in COVID-19. Study context: Spain, Italy and the United States supplied samples that represented acute and convalescent COVID-19. PBMCs, B-cell-depleted T cells, or T cells provided the cDNA or gDNA that made up the material.

Per the germline V gene, CDR1 is SGHAT and CDR2 is FQDESV (reference sequence). The CDR3 sequence is 12 residues long. Trimming removed 5 bases from V and 4 bases from J, with 6 bases in between. Source study methods: Nucleated cell counts were estimated from reference gene primer amplification. Assay used: immunoSEQ multiplex PCR; TCRdb lists only in-frame clones, some missing. The V and J calls and clone size were taken over from that table, and D and trimming were inferred from the DNA. The sample gives about 140,000 clones, 70% to 80% of which show up once; roughly 9% is in the top ten. This clone appeared a few times.

The sequence derives from a woman between 50 and 59 years old with active or convalescent COVID-19. The rearrangement links TRBV11-1 to TRBJ1-3; D call uncertain. Sequencing was performed on peripheral blood. The CDR3 here is CASSQKGNTIYF. Written as DNA, the CDR3 is TGTGCCAGCAGCCAAAAAGGAAACACCATATATTTT.